The T cell receptor (beta chain) described here comes from a study of T cell responses to AZD1222 COVID-19 vaccine. Study results and caveats: The study found vaccine-associated CD4 TCRs spanning spike, dominant at 160-218 and 743-854.

Some clones are missing from TCRdb's copy, which holds only in-frame ones; the method was immunoSEQ multiplex PCR. Of around 130,000 clones listed, roughly 91% are singletons. For this clone: Its antigen is currently unknown.

This specimen was peripheral blood, taken on day 0 of AZD1222 vaccination. The TCR sequence derives from an adult in good health.

CDR3 DNA sequence: TGTGCCAGCAGTCTACTCGTTCACGGTCAGCCCCAGCATTTT. Its protein product is CASSLLVHGQPQHF. The chain recombines TRBV6-2 or TRBV6-3 with TRBJ1-5; no clear D gene. The CDR3 has 14 amino acids. CDR1 MNHEY and CDR2 SVGEGT come from the germline V gene. V was clipped by 5 bases and J by 6 bases, with 14 bases between them.